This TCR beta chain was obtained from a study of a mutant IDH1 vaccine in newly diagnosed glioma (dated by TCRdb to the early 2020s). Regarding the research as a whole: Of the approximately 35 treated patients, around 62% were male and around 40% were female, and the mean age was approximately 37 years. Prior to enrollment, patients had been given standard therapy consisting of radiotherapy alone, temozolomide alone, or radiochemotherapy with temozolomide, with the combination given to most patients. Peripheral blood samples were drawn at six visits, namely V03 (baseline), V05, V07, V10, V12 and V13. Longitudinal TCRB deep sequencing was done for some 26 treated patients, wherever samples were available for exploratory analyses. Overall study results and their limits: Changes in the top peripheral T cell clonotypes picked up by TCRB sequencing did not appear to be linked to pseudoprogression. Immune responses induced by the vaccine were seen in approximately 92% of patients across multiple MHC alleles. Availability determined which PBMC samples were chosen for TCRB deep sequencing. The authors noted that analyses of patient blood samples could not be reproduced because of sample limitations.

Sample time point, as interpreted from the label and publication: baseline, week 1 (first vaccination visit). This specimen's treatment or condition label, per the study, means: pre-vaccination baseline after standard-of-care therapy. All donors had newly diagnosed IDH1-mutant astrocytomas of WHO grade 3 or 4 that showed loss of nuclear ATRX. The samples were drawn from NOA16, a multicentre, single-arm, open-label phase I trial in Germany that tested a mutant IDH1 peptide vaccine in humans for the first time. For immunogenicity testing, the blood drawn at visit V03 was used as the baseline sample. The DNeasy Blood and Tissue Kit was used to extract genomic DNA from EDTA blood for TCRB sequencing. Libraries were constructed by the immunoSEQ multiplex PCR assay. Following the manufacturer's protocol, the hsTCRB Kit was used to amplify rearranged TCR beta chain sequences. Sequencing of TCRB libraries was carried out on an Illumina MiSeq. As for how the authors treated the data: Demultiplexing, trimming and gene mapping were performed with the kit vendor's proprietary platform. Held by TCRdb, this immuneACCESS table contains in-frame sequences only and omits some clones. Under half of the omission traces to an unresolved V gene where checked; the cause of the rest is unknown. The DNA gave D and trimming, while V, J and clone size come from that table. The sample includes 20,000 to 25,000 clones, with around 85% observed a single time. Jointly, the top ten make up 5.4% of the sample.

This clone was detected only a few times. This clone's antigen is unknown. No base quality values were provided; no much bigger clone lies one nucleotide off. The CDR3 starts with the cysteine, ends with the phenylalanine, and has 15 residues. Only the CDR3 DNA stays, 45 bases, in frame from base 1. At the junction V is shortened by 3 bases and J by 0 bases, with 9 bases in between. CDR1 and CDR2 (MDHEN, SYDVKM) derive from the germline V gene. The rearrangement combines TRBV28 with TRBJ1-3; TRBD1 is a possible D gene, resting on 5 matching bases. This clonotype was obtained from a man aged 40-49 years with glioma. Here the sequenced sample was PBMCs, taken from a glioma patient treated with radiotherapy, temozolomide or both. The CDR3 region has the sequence CASSLEGFSGNTIYF. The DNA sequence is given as TGTGCCAGCAGTTTGGAGGGGTTCTCTGGAAACACCATATATTTT.